The clone carrying this T cell receptor (beta chain) has a handful of counts. The protocol was immunoSEQ multiplex PCR, while the TCRdb copy is restricted to in-frame clones and leaves out a portion. The sample gives under 200,000 clones, approximately 90% of which show up once; roughly 0.64% is in the top ten. The data were obtained in a study of control samples from healthy donors and cancer patients. In germline, CDR1 is LNHDA, CDR2 SQIVND (reference sequence). The V end lost 4 bases, the J end lost 3 bases, and 13 bases lay between the germline ends. This CDR3 comprises 15 residues. Sequences were obtained from blood. V gene TRBV19 combines with J gene TRBJ1-5, with a tentative D call TRBD1 (5 bases). This TCR was recovered from a woman in her thirties in good health. Here the CDR3 reads CASSRLGDFNQPQHF. The CDR3 DNA reads TGTGCCAGTAGTAGGCTGGGGGACTTCAATCAGCCCCAGCATTTT.